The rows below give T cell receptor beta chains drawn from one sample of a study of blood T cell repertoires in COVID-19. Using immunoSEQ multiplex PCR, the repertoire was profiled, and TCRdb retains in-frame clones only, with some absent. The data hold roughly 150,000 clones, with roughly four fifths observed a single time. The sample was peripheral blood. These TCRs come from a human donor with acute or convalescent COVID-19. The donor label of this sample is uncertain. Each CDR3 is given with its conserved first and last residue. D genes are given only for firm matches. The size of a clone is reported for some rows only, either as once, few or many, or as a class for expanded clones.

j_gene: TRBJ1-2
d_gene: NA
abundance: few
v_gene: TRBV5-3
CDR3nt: TGTGCCAGTAAGCTACCCTTGAACTATGGCTACACCTTC
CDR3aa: CASKLPLNYGYTF

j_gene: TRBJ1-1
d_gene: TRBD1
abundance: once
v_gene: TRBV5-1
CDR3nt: TGCGCCAGCAGCTGGGGACAGGCCGACACTGAAGCTTTCTTT
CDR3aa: CASSWGQADTEAFF

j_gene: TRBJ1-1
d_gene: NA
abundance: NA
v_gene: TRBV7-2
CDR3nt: TGTGCCAGCAGCTTAGCGCGGAGGGAGCGGTCTGAAGCTTTCTTT
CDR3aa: CASSLARRERSEAFF

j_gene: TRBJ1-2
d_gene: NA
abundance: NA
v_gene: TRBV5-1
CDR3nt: TGCGCCAGCGAGGTATATGGCTACACCTTC
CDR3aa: CASEVYGYTF

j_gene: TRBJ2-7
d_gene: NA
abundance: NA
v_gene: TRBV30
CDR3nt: TGTGCCTGGGGACCCTTTGAGCAGTACTTC
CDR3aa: CAWGPFEQYF

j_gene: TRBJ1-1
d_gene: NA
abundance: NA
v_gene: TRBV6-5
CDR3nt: TGTGCCAGCAGACCTCAGGGGCGGAACACTGAAGCTTTCTTT
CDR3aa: CASRPQGRNTEAFF

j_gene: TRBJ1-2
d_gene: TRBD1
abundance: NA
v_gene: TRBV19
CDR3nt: TGTGCCAGTAGTACCTTCATTTGGGCAACAGGGGTAGGCTACACCTTC
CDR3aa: CASSTFIWATGVGYTF

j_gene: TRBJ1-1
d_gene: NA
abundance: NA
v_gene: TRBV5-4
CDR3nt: TGTGCCAGCAGCTTGGACAGTTGGAACACTGAAGCTTTCTTT
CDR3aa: CASSLDSWNTEAFF

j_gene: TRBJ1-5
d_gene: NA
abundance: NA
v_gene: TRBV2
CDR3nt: TGTGCCAGCAGGGACAGTCGGAATCAGCCCCAGCATTTT
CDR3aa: CASRDSRNQPQHF

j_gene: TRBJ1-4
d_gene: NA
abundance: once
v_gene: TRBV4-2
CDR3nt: TGTGCCAGCAGCCCATTACAGGGCCCGAATGAAAAACTGTTTTTT
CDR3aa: CASSPLQGPNEKLFF

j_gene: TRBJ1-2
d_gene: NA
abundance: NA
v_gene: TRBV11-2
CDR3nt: TGTGCCAGCAGCCGTTCTCGGGTCTATGGCTACACCTTC
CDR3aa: CASSRSRVYGYTF

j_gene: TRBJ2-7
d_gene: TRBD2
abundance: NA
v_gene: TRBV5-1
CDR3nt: TGCGCCAGCAGCTTGGAGACTAGCGGGGAGACCTTACTCTACGAGCAGTACTTC
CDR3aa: CASSLETSGETLLYEQYF

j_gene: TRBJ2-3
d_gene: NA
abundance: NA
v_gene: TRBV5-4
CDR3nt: TGTGCCAGCAACTCTCAATCAGGGGCCGATACGCAGTATTTT
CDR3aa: CASNSQSGADTQYF

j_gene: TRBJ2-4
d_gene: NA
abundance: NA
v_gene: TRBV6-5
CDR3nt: TGTGCCAGCAGTTTTAGAGGGGGACGGGACATTCAGTACTTC
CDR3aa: CASSFRGGRDIQYF

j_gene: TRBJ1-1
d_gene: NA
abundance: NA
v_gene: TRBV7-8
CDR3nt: TGTGCCAGCAGCTTATCAGGATATACTGAAGCTTTCTTT
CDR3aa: CASSLSGYTEAFF

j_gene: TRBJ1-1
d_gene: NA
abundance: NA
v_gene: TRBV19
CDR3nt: TGTGCCAGTAGTATGGGCAGGGCGGCTTTCTTT
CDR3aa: CASSMGRAAFF

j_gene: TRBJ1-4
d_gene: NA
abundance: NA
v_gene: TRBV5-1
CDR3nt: TGCGCCAGCAGCTCGGGGAGGAATGAAAAACTGTTTTTT
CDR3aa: CASSSGRNEKLFF

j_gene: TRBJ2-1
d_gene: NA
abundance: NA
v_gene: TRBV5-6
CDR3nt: TGTGCCAGCAGCTTGAGCGCGGGGCGGAGCTACAATGAGCAGTTCTTC
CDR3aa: CASSLSAGRSYNEQFF

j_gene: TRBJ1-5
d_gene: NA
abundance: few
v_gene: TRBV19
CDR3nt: TGTGCCAGCGGGGGGACAAATCAGCCCCAGCATTTT
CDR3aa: CASGGTNQPQHF

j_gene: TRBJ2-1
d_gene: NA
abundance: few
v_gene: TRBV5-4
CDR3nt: TGTGCCAGCAGCCCCACGGCGGATTACAATGAGCAGTTCTTC
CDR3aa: CASSPTADYNEQFF

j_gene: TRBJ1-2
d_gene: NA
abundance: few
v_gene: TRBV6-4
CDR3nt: TGTGCCAGCAGTGACCCAGGCTATGGCTACACCTTC
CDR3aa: CASSDPGYGYTF

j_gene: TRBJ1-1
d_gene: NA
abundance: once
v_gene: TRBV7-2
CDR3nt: TGTGCCAGCAGCGTCGAAGTGTCGGTGACTGAAGCTTTCTTT
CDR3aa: CASSVEVSVTEAFF

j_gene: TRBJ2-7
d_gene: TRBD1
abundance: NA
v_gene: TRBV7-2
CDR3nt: TGTGCCAGCAGCCGGCGTCAGACAGGGATCCCCTACGAGCAGTACTTC
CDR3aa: CASSRRQTGIPYEQYF

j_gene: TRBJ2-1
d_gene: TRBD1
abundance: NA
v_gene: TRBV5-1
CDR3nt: TGCGCCAGCAGCTTGGACAGGGGCAATGAGCAGTTCTTC
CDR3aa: CASSLDRGNEQFF

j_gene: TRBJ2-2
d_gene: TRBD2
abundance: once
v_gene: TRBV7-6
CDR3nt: TGTGCCAGCAGCTCCCTAGCGGGGGCGAACACCGGGGAGCTGTTTTTT
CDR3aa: CASSSLAGANTGELFF

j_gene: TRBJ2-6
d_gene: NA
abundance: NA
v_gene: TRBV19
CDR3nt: TGTGCCAGTAGTTCCGGGGGGGCCAACGTCCTGACTTTC
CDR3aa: CASSSGGANVLTF

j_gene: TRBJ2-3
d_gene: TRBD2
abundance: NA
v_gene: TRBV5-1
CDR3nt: TGCGCCAGCAGCTTGGGAGAGCGGGGTAAAACAGATACGCAGTATTTT
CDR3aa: CASSLGERGKTDTQYF